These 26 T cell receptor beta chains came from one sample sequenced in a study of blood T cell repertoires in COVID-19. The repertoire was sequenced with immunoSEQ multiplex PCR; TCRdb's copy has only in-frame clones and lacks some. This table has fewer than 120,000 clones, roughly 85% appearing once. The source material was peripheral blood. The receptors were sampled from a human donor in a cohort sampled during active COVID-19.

In DNA, the CDR3 is TGTGCCAGCAGCTTAGCACCGGTTGTCTCTGGAAACACCATATATTTT. Residues: CASSLAPVVSGNTIYF. This chain links TRBV7-2 with TRBJ1-3, with D uncertain. This CDR3 is built from 16 residues. The V gene's germline CDR1 is SGHTA and CDR2 FQGNSA. V lost 0 bases and J lost 0, with 9 bases in between.

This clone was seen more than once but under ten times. For the CDR3, the DNA is TGTGCCAGCAGCCGGCCGTTCGGGACAGGGGGCAACGAGCAGTACTTC. Translated: CASSRPFGTGGNEQYF. The V call is TRBV7-6, the J call TRBJ2-7, with 12 bases aligning to TRBD1. The germline V gene has CDR1 SGHVS and CDR2 FNYEAQ. J was trimmed by 5 bases and V by 5 bases; bases with no gene match: 10. The CDR3 consists of 16 residues.

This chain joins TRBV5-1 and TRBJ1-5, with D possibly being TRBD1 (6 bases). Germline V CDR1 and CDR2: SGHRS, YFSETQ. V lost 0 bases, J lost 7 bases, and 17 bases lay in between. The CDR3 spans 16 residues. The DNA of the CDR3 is TGCGCCAGCAGCTTGGCCGGGACACACCCGGGGCAGCCCCAGCATTTT. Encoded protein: CASSLAGTHPGQPQHF.

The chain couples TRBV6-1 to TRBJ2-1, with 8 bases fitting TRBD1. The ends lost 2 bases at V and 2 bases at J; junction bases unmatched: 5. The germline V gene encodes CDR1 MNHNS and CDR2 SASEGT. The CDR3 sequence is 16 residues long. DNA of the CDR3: TGTGCCAGCAGTGAATTCATACAGGGGGCCTACAATGAGCAGTTCTTC. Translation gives CASSEFIQGAYNEQFF.

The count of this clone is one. Here the CDR3 DNA reads TGTGCCAGCAGTACCGGACTAGCGGGGGGGGAGACCCAGTACTTC. Its protein product is CASSTGLAGGETQYF. The chain links TRBV6-5 to TRBJ2-5, with TRBD2 identical over 15 bases. V gave up 5 bases and J gave up 5 bases; unmatched junction bases: 3. CDR1 MNHEY and CDR2 SVGAGI come from the germline V gene. CDR3 length: 15 amino acids.

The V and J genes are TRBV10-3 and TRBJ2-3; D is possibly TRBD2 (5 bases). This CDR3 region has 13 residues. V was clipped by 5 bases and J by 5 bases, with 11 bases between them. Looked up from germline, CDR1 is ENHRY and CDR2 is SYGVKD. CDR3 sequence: CAISPSGEDTQYF. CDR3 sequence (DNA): TGTGCCATCAGTCCCAGCGGAGAAGATACGCAGTATTTT.

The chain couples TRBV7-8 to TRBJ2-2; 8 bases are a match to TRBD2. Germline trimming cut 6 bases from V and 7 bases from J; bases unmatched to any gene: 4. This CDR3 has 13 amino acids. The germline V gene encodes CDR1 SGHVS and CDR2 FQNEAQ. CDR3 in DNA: TGTGCCAGCAGGGGCGGGGGGAGCGGGGAGCTGTTTTTT. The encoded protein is CASRGGGSGELFF.

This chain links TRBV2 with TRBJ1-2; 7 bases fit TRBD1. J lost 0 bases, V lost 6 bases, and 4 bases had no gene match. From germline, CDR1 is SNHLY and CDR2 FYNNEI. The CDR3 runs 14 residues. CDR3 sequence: CASSRDSSNYGYTF. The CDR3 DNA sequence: TGTGCCAGCAGCCGGGACAGTTCTAACTATGGCTACACCTTC.

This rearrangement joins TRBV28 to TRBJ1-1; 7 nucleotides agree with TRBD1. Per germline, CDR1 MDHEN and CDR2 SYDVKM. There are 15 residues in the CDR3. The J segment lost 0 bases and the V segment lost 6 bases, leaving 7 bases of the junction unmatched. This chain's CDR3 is CASRHRQGVNTEAFF. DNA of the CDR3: TGTGCCAGCAGACATAGACAGGGAGTGAACACTGAAGCTTTCTTT.

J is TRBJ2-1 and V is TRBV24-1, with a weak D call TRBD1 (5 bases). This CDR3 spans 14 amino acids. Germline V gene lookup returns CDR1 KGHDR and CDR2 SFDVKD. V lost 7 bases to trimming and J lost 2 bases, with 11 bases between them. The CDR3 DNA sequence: TGTGCCACCAGCCAGGACAACACCTACAATGAGCAGTTCTTC. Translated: CATSQDNTYNEQFF.

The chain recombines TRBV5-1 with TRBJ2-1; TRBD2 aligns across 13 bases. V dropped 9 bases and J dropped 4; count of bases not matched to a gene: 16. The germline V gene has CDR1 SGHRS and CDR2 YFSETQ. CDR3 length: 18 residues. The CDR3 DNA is TGCGCCACCCATGGACTAGCGGGAGAAAGTCCGGGGTACAATGAGCAGTTCTTC. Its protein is CATHGLAGESPGYNEQFF.

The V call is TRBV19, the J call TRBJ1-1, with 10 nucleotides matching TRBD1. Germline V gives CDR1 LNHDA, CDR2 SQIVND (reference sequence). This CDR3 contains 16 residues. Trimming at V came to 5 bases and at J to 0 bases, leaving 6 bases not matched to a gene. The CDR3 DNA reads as TGTGCCAGTAGTCAACGGACAGGGGGGATGAACACTGAAGCTTTCTTT. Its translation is CASSQRTGGMNTEAFF.

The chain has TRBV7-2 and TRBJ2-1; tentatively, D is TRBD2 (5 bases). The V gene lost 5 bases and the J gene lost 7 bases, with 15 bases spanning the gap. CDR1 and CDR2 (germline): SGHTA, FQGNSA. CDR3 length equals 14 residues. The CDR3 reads CASSLSLASNEQFF. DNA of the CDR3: TGTGCCAGCAGCCTCTCTCTAGCTTCTAATGAGCAGTTCTTC.

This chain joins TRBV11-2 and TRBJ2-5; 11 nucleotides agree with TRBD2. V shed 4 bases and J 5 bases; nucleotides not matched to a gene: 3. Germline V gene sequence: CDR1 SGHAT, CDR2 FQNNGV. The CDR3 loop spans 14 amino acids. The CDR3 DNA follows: TGTGCCAGCAGCTCGACTAGCGGGGAGGAGACCCAGTACTTC. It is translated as CASSSTSGEETQYF.

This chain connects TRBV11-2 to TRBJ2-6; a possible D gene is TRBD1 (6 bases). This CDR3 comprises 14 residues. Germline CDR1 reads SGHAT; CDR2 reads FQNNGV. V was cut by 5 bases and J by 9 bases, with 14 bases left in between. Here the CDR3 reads CASSPTGTYNVLTF. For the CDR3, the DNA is TGTGCCAGCAGCCCGACCGGGACATACAACGTCCTGACTTTC.

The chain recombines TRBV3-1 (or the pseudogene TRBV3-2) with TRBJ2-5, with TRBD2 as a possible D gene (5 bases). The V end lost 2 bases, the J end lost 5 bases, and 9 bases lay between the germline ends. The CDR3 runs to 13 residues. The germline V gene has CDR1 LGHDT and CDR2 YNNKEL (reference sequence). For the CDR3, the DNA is TGTGCCAGCAGCCAAACTAGTTACGAGACCCAGTACTTC. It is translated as CASSQTSYETQYF.

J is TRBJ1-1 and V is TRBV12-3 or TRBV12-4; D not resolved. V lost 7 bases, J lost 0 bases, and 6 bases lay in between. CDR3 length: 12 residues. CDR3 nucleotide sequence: TGTGCCAGCACGGTACTGAACACTGAAGCTTTCTTT. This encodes CASTVLNTEAFF.

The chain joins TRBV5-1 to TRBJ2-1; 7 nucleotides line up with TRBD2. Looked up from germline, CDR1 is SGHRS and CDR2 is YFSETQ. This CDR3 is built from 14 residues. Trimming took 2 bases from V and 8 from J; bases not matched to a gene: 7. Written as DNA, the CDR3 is TGCGCCAGCAGCTTTGGCGGGAGTACTGATGAGCAGTTCTTC. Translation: CASSFGGSTDEQFF.

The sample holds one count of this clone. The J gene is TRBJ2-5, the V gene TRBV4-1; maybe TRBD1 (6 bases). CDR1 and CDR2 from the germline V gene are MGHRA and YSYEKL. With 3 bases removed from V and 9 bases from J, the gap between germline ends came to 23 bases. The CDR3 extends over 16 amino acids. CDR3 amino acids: CASSHRGLTDPGAQYF. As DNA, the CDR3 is TGCGCCAGCAGCCACAGAGGACTTACCGACCCAGGGGCCCAGTACTTC.

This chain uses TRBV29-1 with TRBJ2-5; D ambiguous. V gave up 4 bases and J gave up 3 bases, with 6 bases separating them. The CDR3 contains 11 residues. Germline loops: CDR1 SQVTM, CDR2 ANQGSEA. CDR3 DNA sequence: TGCAGCGTTGCCCGGGAAGAGACCCAGTACTTC. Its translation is CSVAREETQYF. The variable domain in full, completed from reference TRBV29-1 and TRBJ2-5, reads SAVISQKPSRDICQRGTSLTIQCQVDSQVTMMFWYRQQPGQSLTLIATANQGSEATYESGFVIDKFPISRPNLTFSTLTVSNMSPEDSSIYLCSVAREETQYFGPGTRLLVL.

The CDR3 region has the DNA TGTGCCAGCAGCCAGGGACAGGGGGCCAGGGACTATGGCTACACCTTC. It yields the protein CASSQGQGARDYGYTF. The genes are TRBV3-1 (or the pseudogene TRBV3-2) and TRBJ1-2, with 12 nucleotides matching TRBD1. V trimming: 3 bases; J trimming: 3 bases; junction bases outside the gene matches: 5. In germline, CDR1 is LGHDT, CDR2 YNNKEL (reference sequence). The CDR3 covers 16 residues.

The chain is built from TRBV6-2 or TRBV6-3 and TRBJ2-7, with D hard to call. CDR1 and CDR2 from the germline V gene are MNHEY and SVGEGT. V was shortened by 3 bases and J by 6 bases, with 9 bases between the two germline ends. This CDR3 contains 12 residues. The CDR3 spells CASSYRRSEQYF. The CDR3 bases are TGTGCCAGCAGTTATCGCAGGTCCGAGCAGTACTTC.

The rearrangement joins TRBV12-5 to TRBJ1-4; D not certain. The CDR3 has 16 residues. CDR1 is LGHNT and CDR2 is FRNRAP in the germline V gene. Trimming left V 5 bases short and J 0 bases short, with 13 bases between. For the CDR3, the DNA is TGTGCTAGTGGTACCGGACGGGATGCAACTAATGAAAAACTGTTTTTT. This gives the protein CASGTGRDATNEKLFF.

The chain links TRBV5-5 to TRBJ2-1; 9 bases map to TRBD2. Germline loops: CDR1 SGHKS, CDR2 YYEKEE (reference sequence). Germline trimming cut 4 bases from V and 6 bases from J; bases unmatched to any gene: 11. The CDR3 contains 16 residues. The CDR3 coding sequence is TGTGCCAGCAGCCTCGGCTGGCGGGGGGGGAGCAATGAGCAGTTCTTC. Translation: CASSLGWRGGSNEQFF. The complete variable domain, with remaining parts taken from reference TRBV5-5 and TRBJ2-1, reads DAGVTQSPTHLIKTRGQQVTLRCSPISGHKSVSWYQQVLGQGPQFIFQYYEKEERGRGNFPDRFSARQFPNYSSELNVNALLLGDSALYLCASSLGWRGGSNEQFFGPGTRLTVL.

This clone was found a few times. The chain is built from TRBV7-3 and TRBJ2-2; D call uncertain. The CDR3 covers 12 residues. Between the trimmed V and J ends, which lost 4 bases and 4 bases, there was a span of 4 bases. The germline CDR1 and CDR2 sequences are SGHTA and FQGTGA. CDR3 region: CASSSGTGELFF. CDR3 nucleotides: TGTGCCAGCAGCTCGGGCACCGGGGAGCTGTTTTTT.

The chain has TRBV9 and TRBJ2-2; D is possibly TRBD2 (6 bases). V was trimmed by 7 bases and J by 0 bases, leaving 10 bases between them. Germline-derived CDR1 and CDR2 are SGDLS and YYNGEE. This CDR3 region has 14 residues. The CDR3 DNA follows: TGTGCCAGCGGAGGGGTTACGAACACCGGGGAGCTGTTTTTT. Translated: CASGGVTNTGELFF.